This T cell receptor (beta chain) was sequenced in a study of metastatic and nonmetastatic thyroid tumors. Via MiXCR, TCRdb re-called the PCR reads. This sample has roughly 98,000 clones; about 16% occur once, and the top ten carry roughly 3.6%. Study-level points and caveats: For both blood and tumor, malignant thyroid tumors reportedly showed significantly higher TCR beta diversity than benign nodules did.

Thyroid surgery took place with no prior treatment in any patient. Germline V gives CDR1 SGHDT, CDR2 YYEEEE. The CDR3 is made up of 14 amino acids. V lost 10 bases and J 1 base, leaving 15 bases between the germline ends. This clone was seen repeatedly, ten times or more. No antigen is known for it. The sequenced sample was blood. The sequence was obtained from a female donor with papillary thyroid cancer or a benign thyroid nodule (not recorded which). Some clones in this sample may be carry-over from other donors' samples. The J gene is TRBJ1-5, the V gene TRBV5-6; D remains unclear. As DNA, the CDR3 is TGTGCCCTTGCCTGGGGTGGGAGCAATCAGCCCCAGCATTTT. This sequence encodes CALAWGGSNQPQHF.